Following are 28 T cell receptor beta chains from one sample sequenced in a study of shared clonotypes between healthy human individuals. Profiling relied on immunoSEQ multiplex PCR, and the TCRdb table lists in-frame clones only, not all of them. The data hold nearly 2 million clones, with approximately 95% observed a single time. Terminally differentiated effector memory CD45RA+ cells were excluded from the naive CD8 cells, which were CD45RO-negative and positively selected for CCR7. Sequenced sample: naive CD8+ T cells sorted from blood. These receptors all come from a man between 18 and 29 years old in good health.

This clone was detected once. The chain is built from TRBV10-3 and TRBJ2-2, with 10 bases lining up with TRBD2. This CDR3 is 17 amino acids long. The germline V gene has CDR1 ENHRY and CDR2 SYGVKD. J was trimmed by 1 base and V by 0 bases; bases with no gene match: 2. The CDR3 sequence is CAISESRLAGNTGELFF. DNA of the CDR3: TGTGCCATCAGTGAGTCGAGACTAGCGGGGAACACCGGGGAGCTGTTTTTT.

Points on this clone: The sample has other DNA sequences that encode this CDR3 too. The gene calls are TRBV5-6 and TRBJ1-5; D ambiguous. The CDR3 sequence is 13 residues long. CDR1 SGHDT and CDR2 YYEEEE come from the germline V gene. V lost 2 bases and J 2 bases, leaving 5 bases between the germline ends. As DNA, the CDR3 is TGTGCCAGCAGCTTCGGGGGCAATCAGCCCCAGCATTTT. Encoded protein: CASSFGGNQPQHF.

V is TRBV5-6 and J is TRBJ2-7, with D possibly called TRBD1 or TRBD2 (5 bases each). The CDR3 totals 13 residues. The V and J ends lost 0 bases and 3 bases respectively, with 7 bases between them. CDR1 is SGHDT, CDR2 YYEEEE, per germline. This CDR3 is CASSLGDHYEQYF. DNA for the CDR3: TGTGCCAGCAGCTTGGGGGACCACTACGAGCAGTACTTC. Variable domain in full (rest from reference TRBV5-6 and TRBJ2-7): DAGVTQSPTHLIKTRGQQVTLRCSPKSGHDTVSWYQQALGQGPQFIFQYYEEEERQRGNFPDRFSGHQFPNYSSELNVNALLLGDSALYLCASSLGDHYEQYFGPGTRLTVT.

In DNA, the CDR3 is TGTGCCAGCAGTTTGGCGGCAGTCGACGGCAATCAGCCCCAGCATTTT. Translating it yields CASSLAAVDGNQPQHF. V usage is TRBV28 and J usage is TRBJ1-5; D call uncertain. This CDR3 has 16 amino acids. Between the trimmed V and J ends, which lost 3 bases and 2 bases, there was a span of 14 bases. Germline lookup yields CDR1 MDHEN and CDR2 SYDVKM.

This clone turned up a few times. Here the CDR3 DNA reads TGTGCCAGCAGTGAAGGGAAAGGGTACAATCAGCCCCAGCATTTT. Translating gives CASSEGKGYNQPQHF. The rearrangement joins TRBV6-1 to TRBJ1-5; no clear D. V was pared by 1 base and J by 3 bases, with 10 bases between. The CDR3 is 15 residues long. Germline loops: CDR1 MNHNS, CDR2 SASEGT.

This rearrangement joins TRBV5-6 to TRBJ2-3; D is ambiguous. CDR3 length equals 13 residues. V lost 2 bases and J 4 bases, leaving 8 bases between the germline ends. Germline V CDR1 and CDR2: SGHDT, YYEEEE. CDR3: CASSFGYPDTQYF. CDR3 in DNA: TGTGCCAGCAGCTTTGGATATCCAGATACGCAGTATTTT.

This chain connects TRBV18 to TRBJ2-7; tentative D call: TRBD2 (6 bases). Germline assignment: CDR1 KGHSH and CDR2 LQKENI. CDR3 size: 15 residues. Deletions cut 6 bases from V and 3 bases from J, with 18 bases between. The CDR3 nucleotides read TGTGCCAGCTCCTCGGGGGTCGGCAGGGACTACGAGCAGTACTTC. Translated, it gives CASSSGVGRDYEQYF.

This chain connects TRBV4-1 to TRBJ2-7, with 9 bases identical to TRBD2. The J segment lost 3 bases and the V segment lost 1 base, leaving 4 bases of the junction unmatched. There are 15 residues in the CDR3. Per the germline V gene, CDR1 is MGHRA and CDR2 is YSYEKL. The CDR3 protein is CASSQGSSGIYEQYF. The CDR3 region has the DNA TGCGCCAGCAGCCAAGGTTCTAGCGGGATCTACGAGCAGTACTTC.

In nucleotides, the CDR3 is TGCGCCAGCAGCCAAGAGACCGGGACAGTAACATACGAGCAGTACTTC. Protein sequence: CASSQETGTVTYEQYF. The chain links TRBV4-1 to TRBJ2-7; 7 bases map to TRBD1. This CDR3 comprises 16 residues. Trimming at V came to 0 bases and at J to 4 bases, leaving 9 bases not matched to a gene. Germline CDR1 is MGHRA and CDR2 is YSYEKL.

The chain joins TRBV30 to TRBJ2-7, with 11 bases fitting TRBD2. The CDR3 has 14 amino acids. With V trimmed by 0 bases and J by 4 bases, 2 bases remained unmatched. The germline gives CDR1 GTSNPN, CDR2 SVGIG (reference sequence). DNA for the CDR3: TGTGCCTGGAGTGTAACTAGCGGGAGTTACGAGCAGTACTTC. Its protein product is CAWSVTSGSYEQYF.

V is TRBV15 and J is TRBJ2-3; possibly TRBD2 for D (5 bases). CDR1 is LNHNV, CDR2 YYDKDF, per germline (reference sequence). This CDR3 spans 14 amino acids. Trimming left V 1 base short and J 0 bases short, with 5 bases between. DNA for the CDR3: TGTGCCACCAGCAGAGGAGGGAGCACAGATACGCAGTATTTT. Amino acids: CATSRGGSTDTQYF.

The J gene is TRBJ2-5, the V gene TRBV13; D gene ambiguous. V was trimmed by 3 bases and J by 4 bases, leaving 15 bases between them. Germline CDR1 reads PRHDT; CDR2 reads FYEKMQ (reference sequence). There are 15 residues in the CDR3. The CDR3 DNA is TGTGCCAGCAGCTTCTTCGCTCTGCAGGTAGAGACCCAGTACTTC. Protein product: CASSFFALQVETQYF.

The chain joins TRBV10-3 to TRBJ1-2, with D possibly matching TRBD1 (5 bases). Trimming took off 4 bases at V and 3 bases at J, with 15 bases between the two ends. Germline CDR1 reads ENHRY; CDR2 reads SYGVKD. The CDR3 length is 15 residues. CDR3 amino acids: CAISAGRYSDYGYTF. The CDR3 nucleotides are TGTGCCATCAGTGCAGGGCGGTACAGCGACTATGGCTACACCTTC.

This clone was detected only once. The gene calls are TRBV15 and TRBJ2-1; TRBD1 agrees at 7 bases. With 1 base clipped from V and 5 bases from J, the junction kept 5 bases outside the gene matches. Germline V gene data show CDR1 as LNHNV and CDR2 as YYDKDF (reference sequence). The CDR3 length is 15 residues. The CDR3 DNA reads TGTGCCACCAGCAGAGCCCGAACAGGGGACAATGAGCAGTTCTTC. Translating gives CATSRARTGDNEQFF.

The chain employs TRBV28 and TRBJ2-7; no definite D call. CDR1 and CDR2 (germline): MDHEN, SYDVKM. Between the trimmed V and J ends, which lost 4 bases and 3 bases, there was a span of 10 bases. The length of the CDR3 is 13 residues. CDR3 loop: CASSSGVDYEQYF. The CDR3 DNA is TGTGCCAGCAGTTCCGGAGTCGACTACGAGCAGTACTTC.

Comment on this clone: At one of its ends the junction is not consistent with the germline gene, which may arise from a read error. The genes are TRBV6-5 and TRBJ2-1, with D possibly matching TRBD2 (5 bases). This CDR3 spans 12 amino acids. The germline V gene encodes CDR1 MNHEY and CDR2 SVGAGI. The CDR3 bases are TGTGCCAACAGTTACGAGGGTAATGAGCAGTTCTTC. It codes for CANSYEGNEQFF.

The chain is built from TRBV30 and TRBJ2-7; D possibly corresponds to TRBD2 (6 bases). From germline, CDR1 is GTSNPN and CDR2 SVGIG (reference sequence). Trimming cost V 1 base and J 2 bases, with 9 bases left between them. CDR3 size: 13 residues. CDR3 nucleotides: TGTGCCTGGAGTGGGGGGGTTACCTACGAGCAGTACTTC. This encodes CAWSGGVTYEQYF. Drawing the rest from reference TRBV30 and TRBJ2-7, the complete variable domain is SQTIHQWPATLVQPVGSPLSLECTVEGTSNPNLYWYRQAAGRGLQLLFYSVGIGQISSEVPQNLSASRPQDRQFILSSKKLLLSDSGFYLCAWSGGVTYEQYFGPGTRLTVT.

Regarding this clone: The sample carries other DNA sequences with the same CDR3. The chain carries TRBV11-2 and TRBJ2-7; 11 positions agree with TRBD1. The CDR3 is made up of 14 amino acids. With V trimmed by 3 bases and J by 6 bases, 4 bases remained unmatched. Germline V CDR1 and CDR2: SGHAT, FQNNGV. This chain's CDR3 is CASSFGTGGFEQYF. The CDR3 DNA sequence: TGTGCCAGCAGCTTCGGGACAGGGGGGTTCGAGCAGTACTTC.

Concerning this clone: In the same sample, other DNA sequences code for this CDR3. The chain couples TRBV27 to TRBJ1-2; 8 nucleotides match TRBD1. V gave up 0 bases and J gave up 3 bases; unmatched junction bases: 6. Germline V gene sequence: CDR1 MNHEY, CDR2 SMNVEV (reference sequence). There are 16 residues in the CDR3. Here the CDR3 reads CASSLSPGTGHYGYTF. CDR3 nucleotides: TGTGCCAGCAGTTTATCCCCCGGGACAGGCCACTATGGCTACACCTTC.

Worth noting for this clone: Other DNA sequences in this sample translate to the same CDR3. The gene calls are TRBV2 and TRBJ1-1, with D perhaps TRBD1 (5 bases). The germline gives CDR1 SNHLY, CDR2 FYNNEI. The V end was cut by 3 bases, the J end by 4 bases, with 9 bases between. The CDR3 length is 13 residues. CDR3 protein: CASSDLGGTEAFF. As DNA, the CDR3 is TGTGCCAGCAGTGACCTGGGGGGCACTGAAGCTTTCTTT.

This sequence joins TRBV19 and TRBJ1-2; 8 nucleotides agree with TRBD1. The junction had 14 bases not matched to a gene; V was cut back by 9 bases and J by 2 bases. The CDR3 loop spans 16 amino acids. CDR1 and CDR2 from the germline V gene are LNHDA and SQIVND (reference sequence). CDR3 in amino acids: CASMGWVGQENYGYTF. DNA for the CDR3: TGTGCCAGCATGGGGTGGGTGGGACAGGAGAACTATGGCTACACCTTC. Complete variable domain (other parts from reference TRBV19 and TRBJ1-2): DGGITQSPKYLFRKEGQNVTLSCEQNLNHDAMYWYRQDPGQGLRLIYYSQIVNDFQKGDIAEGYSVSREKKESFPLTVTSAQKNPTAFYLCASMGWVGQENYGYTFGSGTRLTVV.

The chain carries TRBV28 and TRBJ2-7; the D gene could be TRBD1 or TRBD2 (5 bases each). Trimming left V 10 bases short and J 2 bases short, with 18 bases between. Per germline, CDR1 MDHEN and CDR2 SYDVKM. CDR3 length: 14 amino acids. The CDR3 loop reads CATSPRGGAYEQYF. The CDR3 DNA follows: TGTGCCACCTCCCCTCGGGGCGGAGCCTACGAGCAGTACTTC. Together with reference TRBV28 and TRBJ2-7, the CDR3 gives the full variable domain: DVKVTQSSRYLVKRTGEKVFLECVQDMDHENMFWYRQDPGLGLRLIYFSYDVKMKEKGDIPEGYSVSREKKERFSLILESASTNQTSMYLCATSPRGGAYEQYFGPGTRLTVT.

V usage is TRBV13 and J usage is TRBJ1-2, with 8 bases lining up with TRBD1. This CDR3 spans 15 amino acids. Germline V gives CDR1 PRHDT, CDR2 FYEKMQ (reference sequence). V lost 0 bases and J lost 4; bases outside the gene matches: 4. DNA for the CDR3: TGTGCCAGCAGCTTAGGCGGGGACAGGATCTATGGCTACACCTTC. It is translated as CASSLGGDRIYGYTF.

Remarks on this clone: This CDR3 is also generated by other DNA sequences in the sample. This chain connects TRBV7-9 to TRBJ2-7, with TRBD1 as a possible D gene (5 bases). Germline CDR1 and CDR2: SEHNR and FQNEAQ (reference sequence). The CDR3 runs 14 residues. Trimming took 1 base from V and 4 from J, leaving 11 bases between them. The CDR3, as DNA: TGTGCCAGCAGCTTAGTAGCAGGGCCTTACGAGCAGTACTTC. Protein sequence: CASSLVAGPYEQYF.

V usage is TRBV10-2 and J usage is TRBJ1-1, with TRBD1 matching 7 bases. The CDR3 loop spans 13 amino acids. V shed 7 bases, J shed 2 bases, and the junction held 4 bases outside the gene matches. Looked up from germline, CDR1 is WSHSY and CDR2 is SAAADI. CDR3 nucleotides: TGCGCCAGCAACCAGGGGGTAAACACTGAAGCTTTCTTT. Its protein is CASNQGVNTEAFF.

Note on this clone: Other DNA sequences in this sample translate to the same CDR3. The rearrangement joins TRBV6-1 to TRBJ2-7; no firm D call. This CDR3 is built from 13 residues. Germline CDR1 reads MNHNS; CDR2 reads SASEGT. V lost 1 base and J lost 1, with 5 bases in between. The CDR3 bases are TGTGCCAGCAGTGAAGGCACATCCTACGAGCAGTACTTC. As protein: CASSEGTSYEQYF.

This chain joins TRBV27 and TRBJ2-7; 8 bases map to TRBD2. Germline V gene data show CDR1 as MNHEY and CDR2 as SMNVEV (reference sequence). The CDR3 extends over 15 amino acids. V lost 2 bases to trimming and J lost 6 bases; unmatched junction nucleotides: 9. CDR3 nucleotide sequence: TGTGCCAGCAGTTTAATGGGACTAGTTTTCTCCGAGCAGTACTTC. Residues: CASSLMGLVFSEQYF.

This clone was counted only a few times. The V call is TRBV9, the J call TRBJ1-2, with TRBD1 matching over 9 bases. Germline lookup yields CDR1 SGDLS and CDR2 YYNGEE. The CDR3 consists of 16 residues. The junction had 6 bases not matched to a gene; V was cut back by 0 bases and J by 3 bases. The CDR3 reads CASSVGWTGDYYGYTF. Here the CDR3 DNA reads TGTGCCAGCAGCGTAGGATGGACAGGGGATTACTATGGCTACACCTTC.